The sequence of this T cell receptor (beta chain) was determined in a study of breast tumors, draining lymph nodes, adjacent tissues. Study-wide findings and caveats: Findings are consistent with lymph node origin and intratumoral expansion of most tumor T cells.

The junction had 9 bases not matched to a gene; V was cut back by 5 bases and J by 5 bases. From germline, CDR1 is SGHAT and CDR2 FQNNGV. This CDR3 spans 15 amino acids. TCRdb independently ran MiXCR on the multiplex PCR reads; one entry per CDR3 protein. The data show under 85,000 distinct CDR3 sequences, approximately 19% seen once. This clonotype was counted at least ten times. The antigen remains unidentified. Samples came from axillary lymph nodes draining the breast cancer. V usage is TRBV11-2 and J usage is TRBJ2-1, with 7 nucleotides matching TRBD2. This TCR came from a female donor with breast cancer. Some clones in this sample may be carry-over from other donors' samples. The sample comprised axillary lymph node tissue. The CDR3 region is CASSKAGTIHNEQFF. The CDR3 region has the DNA TGTGCCAGCAGCAAAGCCGGGACTATTCACAATGAGCAGTTCTTC.